This record concerns one T cell receptor (beta chain) sequence. Its target is unknown. The entry originates in a study of T cell repertoires in cytomegalovirus infection. Study-wide background: It was the public TCR beta signatures that indicated both CMV infection and matching HLA type.

Each CDR3 protein gets one entry after TCRdb re-called the reads with MiXCR. The sample has about 680,000 distinct CDR3 sequences; approximately 25% are singletons. Study-wide results and caveats: Dominating the ex vivo response were TCR beta clonotypes that were CMV-specific and HLA-C-restricted. People with CMV and the relevant HLA were identified by cumulative public TCR beta family frequency.

V was shortened by 2 bases and J by 9 bases, with 11 bases between the two germline ends. Germline V gene data show CDR1 as MNHEY and CDR2 as SVGEGT. The CDR3 loop spans 13 amino acids. J is TRBJ2-1 and V is TRBV6-2 or TRBV6-3; D might be TRBD1 (5 bases). The sequence derives from a human donor in good health (CMV status not recorded). Some clones in this sample may be carry-over from other donors' samples. The specimen sequenced was CD8+ T cells from PBMCs. In DNA, the CDR3 is TGTGCCAGCAGTTACGGCAGGGTGGGTGAGCAGTTCTTC. It yields the protein CASSYGRVGEQFF.